These 25 T cell receptor beta chains were all obtained from the same sample, sequenced in a study of control samples from healthy donors and cancer patients. Assay: immunoSEQ multiplex PCR; the TCRdb copy retains only in-frame clones and omits some. The sample lists about 160,000 clones, around 94% seen once, with 14% in the top ten. The sequencing sample was made of PBMCs. These receptors originate from a man aged 60-69 years with colorectal cancer.

The CDR3 DNA is TGTGCCACTCGAGCGGGGGGGCCGACAGATACGCAGTATTTT. It is translated as CATRAGGPTDTQYF. The V gene is TRBV6-6, the J gene TRBJ2-3; 10 bases match TRBD2. The germline V gene encodes CDR1 MNHNY and CDR2 SVGAGI (reference sequence). The CDR3 has 14 residues. The V gene end was trimmed by 10 bases and the J gene end by 3 bases; junction bases not matched to a gene: 7.

The genes are TRBV5-8 and TRBJ1-2; D unclear. The V and J ends lost 1 base and 1 base respectively, with 8 bases between them. The germline V gene has CDR1 SGHTS and CDR2 YDEGEE. The CDR3 covers 14 residues. For the CDR3, the DNA is TGTGCCAGCAGCTTGATGGGGAATAACTATGGCTACACCTTC. Amino acid sequence: CASSLMGNNYGYTF.

The rearrangement joins TRBV30 to TRBJ1-3; D uncertain. The V gene's germline CDR1 is GTSNPN and CDR2 SVGIG (reference sequence). The CDR3 is 14 residues long. V lost 1 base to trimming and J lost 0 bases, with 7 bases between them. The chain's CDR3 is CAWSGGNSGNTIYF. The CDR3 nucleotides read TGTGCCTGGAGTGGAGGGAACTCTGGAAACACCATATATTTT.

V gene TRBV12-3 or TRBV12-4 combines with J gene TRBJ1-2; D remains ambiguous. V lost 3 bases, J lost 8 bases, and 10 bases lay in between. The CDR3 has 12 residues. CDR3 protein: CASSLYKEGYTF. Here the CDR3 DNA reads TGTGCCAGCAGTTTGTATAAGGAGGGCTACACCTTC.

The rearrangement uses TRBV5-1 and TRBJ1-6; tentatively, D is TRBD1 (6 bases). Trimming pared 4 bases from V and 4 bases from J, leaving 9 bases between. The CDR3 contains 14 residues. CDR1 SGHRS and CDR2 YFSETQ come from the germline V gene. For the CDR3, the DNA is TGCGCCAGCAGCCAGGGGTTGTATAATTCACCCCTCCACTTT. This codes for CASSQGLYNSPLHF.

The chain combines TRBV21-1 with TRBJ2-5; the table gives TRBD2 as D, unverified against the DNA. TRBV21-1 is described as a pseudogene. CDR3 length: 18 amino acids. As DNA, the CDR3 is TGTGCCAGCAGCAAAGGGGAGAGCGGGGGGGCCCTTGGAGAGACCCAGTACTTC. Residues: CASSKGESGGALGETQYF.

The rearrangement uses TRBV3-1 (or the pseudogene TRBV3-2) and TRBJ1-6; perhaps TRBD1 as D (5 bases). Trimming took 1 base from V and 0 from J, leaving 10 bases between them. Germline V CDR1 and CDR2: LGHDT, YNNKEL (reference sequence). The CDR3 is 17 amino acids. Written as DNA, the CDR3 is TGTGCCAGCAGCCAAGCACGGGGGAGCTCCTATAATTCACCCCTCCACTTT. Amino acid sequence: CASSQARGSSYNSPLHF.

This clone has only one observation. This sequence joins TRBV19 and TRBJ2-7, with 11 positions matching TRBD2. The CDR3 totals 14 residues. Germline lookup yields CDR1 LNHDA and CDR2 SQIVND (reference sequence). The V segment lost 4 bases and the J segment 4 bases; nucleotides outside the gene matches: 3. The CDR3 reads CASSKLAGVYEQYF. The CDR3 coding sequence is TGTGCCAGTAGTAAACTAGCGGGGGTTTACGAGCAGTACTTC. Looking up the rest from reference TRBV19 and TRBJ2-7 gives the full variable domain: DGGITQSPKYLFRKEGQNVTLSCEQNLNHDAMYWYRQDPGQGLRLIYYSQIVNDFQKGDIAEGYSVSREKKESFPLTVTSAQKNPTAFYLCASSKLAGVYEQYFGPGTRLTVT.

The chain links TRBV6-1 to TRBJ1-6; unclear D gene. CDR3 length: 14 residues. Deletions cut 3 bases from V and 4 bases from J, with 7 bases between. The germline gives CDR1 MNHNS, CDR2 SASEGT. DNA of the CDR3: TGTGCCAGCAGTGACGGCAGTTATAATTCACCCCTCCACTTT. This codes for CASSDGSYNSPLHF.

V gene TRBV19 combines with J gene TRBJ1-5; 9 nucleotides align to TRBD1. CDR1 LNHDA and CDR2 SQIVND come from the germline V gene (reference sequence). J lost 2 bases, V lost 4 bases, and 6 bases had no gene match. The CDR3 contains 16 residues. The CDR3: CASSKQGAEGNQPQHF. The CDR3 DNA is TGTGCCAGTAGTAAACAGGGGGCTGAGGGCAATCAGCCCCAGCATTTT.

This clone was seen only once. This sequence joins TRBV4-2 and TRBJ1-1; 7 bases are a match to TRBD1. J lost 4 bases, V lost 2 bases, and 4 bases had no gene match. CDR3 size: 14 residues. CDR1 LGHNA and CDR2 YNFKEQ come from the germline V gene. As DNA, the CDR3 is TGTGCCAGCAGCCAAAAGGGGGCTAGCACTGAAGCTTTCTTT. This translates into CASSQKGASTEAFF.

V and J are TRBV19 and TRBJ1-1; D call uncertain. V was pared by 6 bases and J by 6 bases, with 17 bases between. This CDR3 is built from 14 residues. CDR1 and CDR2 (germline): LNHDA, SQIVND (reference sequence). The DNA for the CDR3 is TGTGCCAGTAGCCAATCAGCTGTGGTCCCTGAAGCTTTCTTT. It specifies CASSQSAVVPEAFF.

Details on this clone: This specimen includes other DNA sequences encoding the same CDR3. The chain is built from TRBV27 and TRBJ1-5; 8 nucleotides line up with TRBD1. The trim removed 3 bases at V and 6 bases at J, leaving 4 bases unmatched. Germline V gene data show CDR1 as MNHEY and CDR2 as SMNVEV (reference sequence). The CDR3 is 14 residues long. Here the CDR3 reads CASSLGTGGQPQHF. DNA of the CDR3: TGTGCCAGCAGTTTGGGGACAGGAGGTCAGCCCCAGCATTTT.

The V call is TRBV7-2, the J call TRBJ2-1; D is unclear. The CDR3 is 17 amino acids. Per germline, CDR1 SGHTA and CDR2 FQGNSA. The ends were cut back, 0 bases at V and 0 bases at J, with 12 bases in the middle. The CDR3 DNA reads as TGTGCCAGCAGCTTAGCGTTTGACACAAGCTCCTACAATGAGCAGTTCTTC. Protein product: CASSLAFDTSSYNEQFF.

CDR3 DNA sequence: TGCGCCAGCAGCTTGGGGACAGGGGGGGTGGAGCAGTACTTC. This gives the protein CASSLGTGGVEQYF. The chain carries TRBV5-1 and TRBJ2-7; 10 bases are a match to TRBD1. Germline CDR1 reads SGHRS; CDR2 reads YFSETQ. CDR3 length: 14 residues. The V and J ends lost 0 bases and 7 bases, in that order; junction bases with no gene match: 4. Full variable domain (outside the CDR3, taken from reference TRBV5-1 and TRBJ2-7): KAGVTQTPRYLIKTRGQQVTLSCSPISGHRSVSWYQQTPGQGLQFLFEYFSETQRNKGNFPGRFSGRQFSNSRSEMNVSTLELGDSALYLCASSLGTGGVEQYFGPGTRLTVT.

This clone appeared a single time. The chain links TRBV4-1 to TRBJ1-4, with TRBD1 identical over 7 bases. V shed 4 bases, J shed 2 bases, and the junction held 7 bases outside the gene matches. The CDR3 length is 16 residues. In germline, CDR1 is MGHRA, CDR2 YSYEKL. The CDR3 reads CASSLRIGGTNEKLFF. CDR3 sequence (DNA): TGCGCCAGCAGCCTACGTATAGGGGGCACTAATGAAAAACTGTTTTTT.

The chain employs TRBV24-1 and TRBJ2-3; D remains ambiguous. Per the germline V gene, CDR1 is KGHDR and CDR2 is SFDVKD. The CDR3 contains 14 residues. Between the trimmed V and J ends, which lost 5 bases and 5 bases, there was a span of 13 bases. For the CDR3, the DNA is TGTGCCACCAGTGTTCCGGGTCCACGAGATACGCAGTATTTT. This gives the protein CATSVPGPRDTQYF.

This clone was recorded once. The genes are TRBV7-9 and TRBJ2-5; 7 nucleotides line up with TRBD1. The ends lost 1 base at V and 7 bases at J; junction bases unmatched: 3. Germline V gene lookup returns CDR1 SEHNR and CDR2 FQNEAQ (reference sequence). This CDR3 is built from 13 residues. This CDR3 reads CASSLDTGVTQYF. In DNA, the CDR3 is TGTGCCAGCAGCTTAGATACAGGGGTGACCCAGTACTTC.

The chain employs TRBV7-8 and TRBJ1-5, with a weak D call TRBD1 (5 bases). V was shortened by 3 bases and J by 7 bases, with 13 bases between the two germline ends. The germline CDR1 and CDR2 sequences are SGHVS and FQNEAQ. The CDR3 has 14 amino acids. The DNA for the CDR3 is TGTGCCAGCAGCTTCGGGGGTATCGTACAGCCCCAGCATTTT. Translating gives CASSFGGIVQPQHF. The full variable domain, its missing parts supplied by reference TRBV7-8 and TRBJ1-5, is GAGVSQSPRYKVAKRGQDVALRCDPISGHVSLFWYQQALGQGPEFLTYFQNEAQLDKSGLPSDRFFAERPEGSVSTLKIQRTQQEDSAVYLCASSFGGIVQPQHFGDGTRLSIL.

The chain links TRBV12-1 to TRBJ1-4; the D segment call TRBD1 is taken from the table without a DNA check. TRBV12-1 is a pseudogene locus. CDR3 length: 15 residues. CDR3 DNA: TGTGCCAGCAGCTCACCTAACAGGGGGCGACGAAAACTGTTTTTT. This translates into CASSSPNRGRRKLFF.

This sequence joins TRBV5-4 and TRBJ1-2; 7 bases are a match to TRBD1. The CDR3 sequence is 17 residues long. CDR1 and CDR2 from the germline V gene are SGHNT and YYREEE (reference sequence). V was clipped by 3 bases and J by 4 bases; unmatched bases: 15. The CDR3 protein is CASSSGAGQANSYGYTF. The CDR3 DNA reads as TGTGCCAGCAGCTCTGGGGCCGGACAGGCGAATAGCTATGGCTACACCTTC.

This chain joins TRBV6-1 and TRBJ1-2, with D unresolved. The V end was cut by 4 bases, the J end by 4 bases, with 19 bases between. The CDR3 sequence is 16 residues long. From germline, CDR1 is MNHNS and CDR2 SASEGT. The CDR3 is CASSVSTPQDPYGYTF. CDR3 coding DNA: TGTGCCAGCAGTGTTTCGACACCGCAAGACCCCTATGGCTACACCTTC.

The J gene is TRBJ1-2, the V gene TRBV30, with a tentative D call TRBD1 (6 bases). Germline V gene lookup returns CDR1 GTSNPN and CDR2 SVGIG (reference sequence). With 8 bases removed from V and 8 bases from J, the gap between germline ends came to 15 bases. This CDR3 spans 11 amino acids. As DNA, the CDR3 is TGTGCCACGTGGGGGCCGGGAGGCTACACCTTC. This codes for CATWGPGGYTF.

This clone appeared once. The genes are TRBV5-5 and TRBJ2-3, with D unresolved. V lost 1 base and J lost 1, with 4 bases in between. The CDR3 contains 13 residues. From germline, CDR1 is SGHKS and CDR2 YYEKEE (reference sequence). CDR3 region: CASSLSGTDTQYF. The CDR3 DNA follows: TGTGCCAGCAGCTTGTCGGGCACAGATACGCAGTATTTT.

The chain is built from TRBV12-3 or TRBV12-4 and TRBJ1-5; D is ambiguous. Trimming removed 7 bases from V and 5 bases from J, with 12 bases in between. This CDR3 contains 13 residues. Here the CDR3 DNA reads TGTGCCAGCATGGGTGGCGGGGATCAGCCCCAGCATTTT. Protein product: CASMGGGDQPQHF.